The 32 T cell receptor beta chains given below trace back to one sample, sequenced in a study of OX40 agonist ivuxolimab in advanced cancers. Method: immunoSEQ multiplex PCR; TCRdb's copy keeps in-frame clones and lacks some. The data show 60,000 or so clones, with 84% seen just once and 27% held by the top ten. The sequenced sample was CD4+ or CD8+ T cells sorted from blood, obtained in a trial of the OX40 agonist ivuxolimab. Receptors originate from an adult with an advanced solid tumor such as melanoma, head and neck, liver or kidney cancer.

Here the CDR3 DNA reads TGCGCCAGCAGCCAAGAATATGAGGGGCGGCAGCCCCAGCATTTT. Translating gives CASSQEYEGRQPQHF. The chain employs TRBV4-1 and TRBJ1-5, with TRBD1 as a possible D gene (5 bases). Trimming removed 0 bases from V and 7 bases from J, with 13 bases in between. The length of the CDR3 is 15 residues. Germline V lookup: CDR1 MGHRA, CDR2 YSYEKL.

This chain connects TRBV19 to TRBJ1-2; D not resolved. Germline V CDR1 and CDR2: LNHDA, SQIVND (reference sequence). The CDR3 covers 15 residues. The V gene lost 6 bases and the J gene lost 3 bases, with 17 bases spanning the gap. The CDR3 is CASRPLGRIDYGYTF. In nucleotides, the CDR3 is TGTGCCAGTAGACCCCTCGGACGCATCGACTATGGCTACACCTTC. The whole variable domain, filled in from reference TRBV19 and TRBJ1-2, reads DGGITQSPKYLFRKEGQNVTLSCEQNLNHDAMYWYRQDPGQGLRLIYYSQIVNDFQKGDIAEGYSVSREKKESFPLTVTSAQKNPTAFYLCASRPLGRIDYGYTFGSGTRLTVV.

The chain couples TRBV9 to TRBJ2-1; 10 bases align to TRBD2. Trimming removed 3 bases from V and 7 bases from J; junction bases left unmatched: 4. The CDR3 sequence is 14 residues long. Germline V CDR1 and CDR2: SGDLS, YYNGEE. The CDR3, as DNA: TGTGCCAGCAGCGCAGCGGGGGGGTGGAATGAGCAGTTCTTC. Protein: CASSAAGGWNEQFF.

The chain is built from TRBV4-3 and TRBJ1-5; possibly TRBD1 for D (6 bases). This CDR3 has 15 residues. Germline V CDR1 and CDR2: LGHNA, YSLEER. Trimming removed 4 bases from V and 7 bases from J, with 17 bases in between. CDR3 bases: TGCGCCAGCAGCCCCCTCAGGGGAGGAGGGCAGCCCCAGCATTTT. Its protein is CASSPLRGGGQPQHF.

This chain joins TRBV10-1 and TRBJ2-7, with 9 bases aligning to TRBD1. V was clipped by 1 base and J by 1 base; unmatched bases: 8. Germline V gene sequence: CDR1 WNHNN, CDR2 SYGVQD (reference sequence). This CDR3 contains 17 residues. CDR3 DNA: TGCGCCAGCAGTGAGTACCCCGGGACAGGGCCTTCCTACGAGCAGTACTTC. It specifies CASSEYPGTGPSYEQYF.

The chain couples TRBV7-2 to TRBJ1-2; D not certain. Trimming took off 1 base at V and 2 bases at J, with 5 bases between the two ends. The CDR3 is made up of 13 amino acids. The V gene's germline CDR1 is SGHTA and CDR2 FQGNSA. The CDR3 bases are TGTGCCAGCAGCTTAGGGGCGAACTATGGCTACACCTTC. Its protein product is CASSLGANYGYTF.

V is TRBV5-5 and J is TRBJ1-3; a weak D match, TRBD1 (6 bases). CDR1 and CDR2 (germline): SGHKS, YYEKEE (reference sequence). V lost 4 bases, J lost 1 base, and 9 bases lay in between. The CDR3 covers 14 residues. This CDR3 is CASSPTGSGNTIYF. The CDR3 region has the DNA TGTGCCAGCAGCCCGACAGGATCTGGAAACACCATATATTTT.

The chain has TRBV18 and TRBJ2-6; D might be TRBD2 (5 bases). V lost 2 bases to trimming and J lost 0 bases, with 11 bases between them. CDR3 length: 17 residues. Germline loops: CDR1 KGHSH, CDR2 LQKENI. The CDR3 DNA sequence: TGTGCCAGCTCACCAGACGCGGGCCCCTCTGGGGCCAACGTCCTGACTTTC. Amino acid sequence: CASSPDAGPSGANVLTF.

The genes are TRBV30 and TRBJ2-4; possibly TRBD1 for D (6 bases). Germline assignment: CDR1 GTSNPN and CDR2 SVGIG (reference sequence). V shed 2 bases and J shed 5 bases, with 10 bases lying between them. The CDR3 covers 13 residues. The CDR3 DNA reads TGTGCCTGGAGTAGGGGGTCTCAAAACATTCAGTACTTC. It codes for CAWSRGSQNIQYF.

This chain links TRBV2 with TRBJ2-7, with TRBD1 matching over 10 bases. CDR3 length: 14 amino acids. Germline CDR1 and CDR2: SNHLY and FYNNEI. V shed 5 bases and J 5 bases; nucleotides not matched to a gene: 6. This CDR3 is CASSTGTGVNEQYF. The CDR3 DNA is TGTGCCAGCAGTACCGGGACAGGGGTCAACGAGCAGTACTTC.

In its sample, this clone was seen once. The V call is TRBV7-2, the J call TRBJ1-5; D gene unclear. The CDR3 covers 14 residues. The V gene's germline CDR1 is SGHTA and CDR2 FQGNSA. V lost 1 base and J lost 2, with 6 bases in between. DNA for the CDR3: TGTGCCAGCAGCTTAGGGCTGCGCAATCAGCCCCAGCATTTT. It is translated as CASSLGLRNQPQHF.

V is TRBV7-9 and J is TRBJ1-6; D is possibly TRBD1 (6 bases). This CDR3 has 16 residues. CDR1 is SEHNR and CDR2 is FQNEAQ in the germline V gene (reference sequence). Trimming stripped 5 bases from V and 10 bases from J, with 21 bases between. This CDR3 is CASSHGSTRGGSPLHF. CDR3 in DNA: TGTGCCAGCAGCCACGGATCCACCAGGGGTGGATCACCCCTCCACTTT.

The rearrangement joins TRBV30 to TRBJ1-1; TRBD1 aligns across 7 bases. The germline CDR1 and CDR2 sequences are GTSNPN and SVGIG (reference sequence). This CDR3 has 14 residues. V dropped 4 bases and J dropped 0; count of bases not matched to a gene: 5. The CDR3: CAWNKQGLNTEAFF. The DNA of the CDR3 is TGTGCCTGGAACAAACAGGGGCTGAACACTGAAGCTTTCTTT. Looking up the rest from reference TRBV30 and TRBJ1-1 gives the full variable domain: SQTIHQWPATLVQPVGSPLSLECTVEGTSNPNLYWYRQAAGRGLQLLFYSVGIGQISSEVPQNLSASRPQDRQFILSSKKLLLSDSGFYLCAWNKQGLNTEAFFGQGTRLTVV.

This chain links TRBV11-2 with TRBJ2-2, with TRBD2 identical over 7 bases. Germline V gene sequence: CDR1 SGHAT, CDR2 FQNNGV. V lost 3 bases, J lost 5 bases, and 6 bases stayed unmatched. There are 15 residues in the CDR3. CDR3 loop: CASSFGLVGTGELFF. The CDR3 coding sequence is TGTGCCAGCAGCTTCGGACTAGTGGGTACCGGGGAGCTGTTTTTT.

As DNA, the CDR3 is TGTGCCAGTGCGCCAGCGGGGGTCAACTACAATGAGCAGTTCTTC. Residues: CASAPAGVNYNEQFF. The chain recombines TRBV19 with TRBJ2-1, with 8 bases lining up with TRBD2. V trimming: 8 bases; J trimming: 3 bases; junction bases outside the gene matches: 9. Germline CDR1 and CDR2: LNHDA and SQIVND (reference sequence). CDR3 size: 15 residues.

The chain joins TRBV6-1 to TRBJ2-7; D uncertain. Trimming left V 3 bases short and J 5 bases short, with 14 bases between. CDR3 length: 14 amino acids. Germline V lookup: CDR1 MNHNS, CDR2 SASEGT. CDR3 nucleotides: TGTGCCAGCAGTGAGTTTCGGCGGAGAAACGAGCAGTACTTC. It is translated as CASSEFRRRNEQYF.

This clone occurred once. The chain has TRBV30 and TRBJ1-6; D is undetermined. Germline V CDR1 and CDR2: GTSNPN, SVGIG (reference sequence). The CDR3 loop spans 12 amino acids. V lost 2 bases, J lost 9 bases, and 8 bases lay in between. The CDR3 DNA is TGTGCCTGGAGTCCTGACGCTTCACCCCTCCACTTT. As protein: CAWSPDASPLHF.

The chain carries TRBV5-1 and TRBJ2-1; D not certain. Germline CDR1 is SGHRS and CDR2 is YFSETQ. This CDR3 is 14 amino acids long. V shed 1 base and J shed 4 bases, with 9 bases lying between them. The CDR3 here is CASSLWSQYNEQFF. The CDR3, as DNA: TGCGCCAGCAGCTTGTGGTCCCAGTACAATGAGCAGTTCTTC.

CDR3 amino acids: CASSLLVASNEQFF. The CDR3 nucleotides are TGCGCCAGCAGCTTGCTGGTCGCCAGCAATGAGCAGTTCTTC. The chain combines TRBV5-1 with TRBJ2-1, with D uncertain. Germline assignment: CDR1 SGHRS and CDR2 YFSETQ. Trimming took off 1 base at V and 6 bases at J, with 11 bases between the two ends. The CDR3 sequence is 14 residues long.

This sequence joins TRBV2 and TRBJ2-7; no definite D call. The germline V and J ends were trimmed by 10 bases and 0 bases, with 13 bases remaining between them. CDR1 is SNHLY, CDR2 FYNNEI, per germline. The CDR3 runs to 13 residues. Written as DNA, the CDR3 is TGTGCCACCCTACCCCAGAGCTCCTACGAGCAGTACTTC. Translation gives CATLPQSSYEQYF.

The chain uses TRBV27 and TRBJ2-7; tentative D call: TRBD2 (6 bases). The CDR3 contains 15 residues. In germline, CDR1 is MNHEY, CDR2 SMNVEV (reference sequence). Trimming stripped 7 bases from V and 0 bases from J, with 16 bases between. In DNA, the CDR3 is TGTGCCAGCAAAAGTTGGGACTGGGGCTCCTACGAGCAGTACTTC. This sequence encodes CASKSWDWGSYEQYF.

This clone was found a few times. The gene calls are TRBV9 and TRBJ1-2; D might be TRBD1 (5 bases). CDR3 length: 14 residues. The germline V gene has CDR1 SGDLS and CDR2 YYNGEE. Trimming removed 2 bases at V and 4 bases at J, with 12 bases between. Here the CDR3 reads CASSVQGNFYGYTF. The CDR3 DNA is TGTGCCAGCAGCGTTCAGGGCAACTTCTATGGCTACACCTTC.

The chain combines TRBV4-1 with TRBJ2-5; D gene uncertain. Germline loops: CDR1 MGHRA, CDR2 YSYEKL. The CDR3 is 14 amino acids. Trimming took 1 base from V and 4 from J, leaving 10 bases between them. The CDR3 region is CASSQGWGGETQYF. The DNA of the CDR3 is TGCGCCAGCAGCCAAGGTTGGGGTGGAGAGACCCAGTACTTC.

The rearrangement uses TRBV4-2 and TRBJ1-1, with 7 nucleotides matching TRBD1. The trim removed 4 bases at V and 6 bases at J, leaving 17 bases unmatched. This CDR3 contains 17 residues. The germline V gene has CDR1 LGHNA and CDR2 YNFKEQ. The CDR3 region is CASSPILQDRLGAEAFF. Written as DNA, the CDR3 is TGTGCCAGCAGCCCAATACTGCAGGACAGGTTGGGAGCTGAAGCTTTCTTT.

The chain joins TRBV28 to TRBJ1-2; D uncertain. The V gene lost 7 bases and the J gene lost 8 bases, with 11 bases spanning the gap. Germline V lookup: CDR1 MDHEN, CDR2 SYDVKM. This CDR3 comprises 11 residues. For the CDR3, the DNA is TGTGCCAGCAAGGAAGGGTACGGCTACACCTTC. It encodes CASKEGYGYTF.

This chain uses TRBV29-1 with TRBJ2-7; D not certain. The CDR3 sequence is 14 residues long. Germline V gene sequence: CDR1 SQVTM, CDR2 ANQGSEA. Trimming stripped 6 bases from V and 1 base from J, with 16 bases between. CDR3 in DNA: TGCAGCGTCCTGGGTCTAAATTCTTCCTACGAGCAGTACTTC. Encoded protein: CSVLGLNSSYEQYF.

The chain uses TRBV19 and TRBJ2-1, with 9 bases aligning to TRBD2. CDR1 is LNHDA, CDR2 SQIVND, per germline (reference sequence). J was trimmed by 8 bases and V by 1 base; bases with no gene match: 0. This CDR3 is 13 amino acids long. The CDR3 spells CASSIGLADEQFF. CDR3 in DNA: TGTGCCAGTAGTATAGGACTAGCGGATGAGCAGTTCTTC. The full variable domain, in which reference TRBV19 and TRBJ2-1 provide the parts outside the CDR3, is DGGITQSPKYLFRKEGQNVTLSCEQNLNHDAMYWYRQDPGQGLRLIYYSQIVNDFQKGDIAEGYSVSREKKESFPLTVTSAQKNPTAFYLCASSIGLADEQFFGPGTRLTVL.

The chain carries TRBV15 and TRBJ1-4; TRBD1 might be the D (5 bases). The CDR3 is 14 amino acids. V was trimmed by 5 bases and J by 8 bases, leaving 15 bases between them. Germline values: CDR1 LNHNV, CDR2 YYDKDF (reference sequence). In DNA, the CDR3 is TGTGCCACCAGCTCCCTGTCGGGGGTCGAAAAACTGTTTTTT. Residues: CATSSLSGVEKLFF.

The rearrangement links TRBV10-3 to TRBJ2-5, with a possible D match to TRBD2 (5 bases). CDR3 length: 14 amino acids. Germline CDR1 ENHRY, CDR2 SYGVKD. The V gene lost 2 bases and the J gene lost 1 base, with 8 bases spanning the gap. CDR3 region: CAISENLAQETQYF. Written as DNA, the CDR3 is TGTGCCATCAGTGAGAATCTAGCCCAAGAGACCCAGTACTTC.

The chain combines TRBV25-1 with TRBJ1-3; unclear D gene. Germline lookup yields CDR1 MGHDK and CDR2 SYGVNS. V was cut by 1 base and J by 0 bases, with 13 bases left in between. CDR3 length equals 17 residues. CDR3 in DNA: TGTGCCAGCAGTGAATTCGGAGAGGCTCGCTCTGGAAACACCATATATTTT. Its protein product is CASSEFGEARSGNTIYF.

The rearrangement joins TRBV28 to TRBJ2-5, with 7 nucleotides matching TRBD2. The germline V gene has CDR1 MDHEN and CDR2 SYDVKM. V lost 4 bases to trimming and J lost 4 bases; unmatched junction nucleotides: 6. There are 14 residues in the CDR3. CDR3 DNA: TGTGCCAGCAGTTCTCCGGGAGGCGGAGAGACCCAGTACTTC. Translated, it gives CASSSPGGGETQYF.

This clone was picked up a small number of times. The J gene is TRBJ1-1, the V gene TRBV18; D call uncertain. The germline V and J ends were trimmed by 5 bases and 6 bases, with 10 bases remaining between them. CDR3 length: 12 amino acids. Germline loops: CDR1 KGHSH, CDR2 LQKENI. This CDR3 is CASSSQWAEAFF. For the CDR3, the DNA is TGTGCCAGCTCATCCCAGTGGGCTGAAGCTTTCTTT.